This T cell receptor beta chain was recorded in a study of blood T cell repertoires in COVID-19 (dated by TCRdb to about 2020). Background for the entire study: Samples from collaborators originated in the United States, Italy and Spain and spanned both the acute and convalescent phases of COVID-19. Deeply sampled blood TCRbeta repertoires from subjects exposed to, actively infected with, or recovered from COVID-19 were included in the dataset. The material from the prospective study consisted of cDNA or gDNA derived from T cells, B-cell-depleted T cells, or PBMCs. The sample metadata nearly always contained a de-identified subject ID, COVID-19 status, age in years and sex. The repertoires were made available in a free public database intended to serve as a resource for research on the immune response to SARS-CoV-2. The samples were drawn from the first 160 participants of the ongoing ImmuneRACE study and from roughly 1,300 subjects provided by 6 global collaborators. Where available, HLA class I and class II types were taken from metadata supplied by the sample provider and were not determined by assay-based typing. The study at large found these results: Clinical and demographic metadata were provided uncurated, with the amount varying by source and participant.

Points on this clone: Its cognate antigen has yet to be identified. The sample holds no much larger clone one base away, and base qualities are not on file.

V is pruned by 0 bases and J by 3 bases, leaving 3 bases of the junction without a gene match. CDR1 and CDR2, looked up from the germline V gene, are SGDLS and YYNGEE. From cysteine to phenylalanine, the CDR3 is 14 amino acids long. Left in the record is the CDR3 DNA by itself, 42 bases read in frame from the first base. The collaborating institutions used their own protocols to collect whole blood in K2EDTA tubes. For TCRbeta analysis, collaborators shipped samples as frozen whole blood, isolated PBMCs, or DNA extracted from either of those sample types. TCRbeta CDR3 regions were amplified from genomic DNA using the immunoSEQ Assay, a bias-controlled multiplex PCR. Per the source publication's procedure: The number of nucleated cells in each sample was estimated from the amplification of reference gene primers within the assay. To quantify the absolute abundance of each unique TCRbeta CDR3 rearrangement, sequence reads were collapsed and filtered. For each sample, productive Simpson clonality was calculated by taking the square root of Simpson's diversity index across productive rearrangements. TCRdb mirrors the immuneACCESS table, restricted to in-frame sequences. Some clones are absent from its copies; in checked studies, under half trace to an unresolved V gene, and the reason for the others is unknown. Clonal size and the V and J genes are those of that table, whereas D and trimming came from the DNA. This sample lists under 45,000 clones; over 75% were detected once. The biggest ten clones account for around a tenth of the sample.

Recombination joined TRBV9 with TRBJ2-7; 7 central bases correspond to TRBD2. The sequence was collected from a human donor in a cohort sampled during active COVID-19. Sequencing was done on a sample of peripheral blood. This receptor carries the CDR3 CASSVAGGGYEQYF. In nucleotides, the sequence is TGTGCCAGCAGCGTAGCCGGCGGGGGCTACGAGCAGTACTTC.